The source of this T cell receptor (beta chain) is a study of T cell changes during pregnancy in multiple sclerosis. Assay: immunoSEQ multiplex PCR; the TCRdb copy retains only in-frame clones and omits some. The sample records 30,000 to 45,000 clones, about nine tenths being singletons. Looked up from germline, CDR1 is SGHTA and CDR2 is FQGNSA. Trimming took 5 bases from V and 4 from J, leaving 6 bases between them. CDR3 length: 11 residues. V gene TRBV7-2 combines with J gene TRBJ2-7; D is unclear. The TCR comes from a female donor in good health, enrolled as a control in a pregnancy study. Sequences were derived from CD4+ T cells from peripheral blood mononuclear cells, sampled in the second trimester of pregnancy. Here the CDR3 reads CASSPNYEQYF. The CDR3 nucleotides read TGTGCCAGCAGCCCCAATTACGAGCAGTACTTC.